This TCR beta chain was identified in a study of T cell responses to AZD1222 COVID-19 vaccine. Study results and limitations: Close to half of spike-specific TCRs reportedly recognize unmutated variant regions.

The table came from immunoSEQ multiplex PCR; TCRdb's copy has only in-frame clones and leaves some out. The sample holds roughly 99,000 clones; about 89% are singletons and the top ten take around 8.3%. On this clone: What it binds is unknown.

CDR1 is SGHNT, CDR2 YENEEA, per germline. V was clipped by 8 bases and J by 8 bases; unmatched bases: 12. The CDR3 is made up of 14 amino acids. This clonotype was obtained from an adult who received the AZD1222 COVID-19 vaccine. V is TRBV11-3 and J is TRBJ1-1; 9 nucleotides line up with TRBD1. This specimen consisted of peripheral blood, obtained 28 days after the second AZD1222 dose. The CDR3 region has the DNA TGTGCCAGCCCCCCGGGACAGGGATATGAGGAAGCTTTCTTT. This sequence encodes CASPPGQGYEEAFF.